A selection of T cell receptor beta chains follows, all from one sample in a study of blood T cell repertoires in COVID-19. This table comes from immunoSEQ multiplex PCR, and its TCRdb copy is limited to in-frame clones, with some not included. Of over 130,000 clones listed, around 87% are singletons. The sample was peripheral blood. Every receptor here comes from a human donor in a cohort sampled during active COVID-19. The CDR3 runs from the conserved cysteine through the conserved F or W.

CDR3aa,v_gene,j_gene
CASSYGYEGTEAFF,TRBV6-5,TRBJ1-1
CASSDTLRTSRVETQYF,TRBV6-1,TRBJ2-5
CASSPSGGNF,TRBV27,TRBJ2-7
CATSRDRTSGDEQFF,TRBV15,TRBJ2-1
CASSPFRDQETQYF,TRBV7-8,TRBJ2-5
CASSPRLAGQYNEQFF,TRBV7-6,TRBJ2-1
CASSPGLAGTDTQYF,TRBV18,TRBJ2-3
CASSLGPGLATGELFF,TRBV13,TRBJ2-2
CASNYGAATSTDTQYF,TRBV2,TRBJ2-3
CASTLTSGGRTDTQYF,TRBV5-1,TRBJ2-3
CASSLVGRGNEQFF,TRBV27,TRBJ2-1
CASRRQYTDTQYF,TRBV5-1,TRBJ2-3
CSSRQTNTEAFF,TRBV29-1,TRBJ1-1
CASRFRTSGSSYEQYF,TRBV27,TRBJ2-7
CASRRGAGGTDTQYF,TRBV5-1,TRBJ2-3
CASSPGVDYGYTF,TRBV4-1,TRBJ1-2
CASSLAPGTDTQYF,TRBV11-2,TRBJ2-3
CASSSLGPGGNTIYF,TRBV27,TRBJ1-3
CASSQWRSGFQETQYF,TRBV14,TRBJ2-5
CASSARQGGGLRTEAFF,TRBV7-9,TRBJ1-1
CASSDSIIPRPADYEQYF,TRBV6-4,TRBJ2-7
CAISLQGSYNEQFF,TRBV10-3,TRBJ2-1
CASSLARYRGRGANVLTF,TRBV5-1,TRBJ2-6
CASKDIRGEKLFF,TRBV6-5,TRBJ1-4
CASSSLSSQIASYEQYF,TRBV5-1,TRBJ2-7
CASSQDQEGGVNTGELFF,TRBV3-1/TRBV3-2,TRBJ2-2
CASSAWGGTDGYTF,TRBV5-8,TRBJ1-2
CASSSDSAVGTDTQYF,TRBV5-1,TRBJ2-3
CASSQVQVNTGELFF,TRBV7-9,TRBJ2-2
CASSPSPSEQYF,TRBV11-2,TRBJ2-7
CASSKAGWGIQYF,TRBV28,TRBJ2-4
CASSQGETGAPYEQYF,TRBV4-2,TRBJ2-7
CASSIGGTGELFF,TRBV6-4,TRBJ2-2
CASSQDPTGNTEAFF,TRBV2,TRBJ1-1
CASSQVRGGEQFF,TRBV14,TRBJ2-1
CASSFYEGDEQFF,TRBV5-1,TRBJ2-1
CASSRESGDGETQYF,TRBV2,TRBJ2-5
CATSRDRSGGWEQYF,TRBV15,TRBJ2-7
CASSSRDRGGRDIQYF,TRBV5-4,TRBJ2-4
CAWSKNRLTDTQYF,TRBV30,TRBJ2-3
CASSFPGQVLTYEQYF,TRBV28,TRBJ2-7
CASRDQGTEAFF,TRBV7-9,TRBJ1-1
CAWSPRTSGGLGTQYF,TRBV30,TRBJ2-5
CASSSRSSGNTIYF,TRBV19,TRBJ1-3
CASSAHGGNNQPQHF,TRBV9,TRBJ1-5
CSVYWQGQAEQYF,TRBV29-1,TRBJ2-7
CASSLRGSIPYEQYF,TRBV28,TRBJ2-7
CASSHGTSGGPDTQYF,TRBV6-2/TRBV6-3,TRBJ2-3
CASSRQAPYGYTF,TRBV19,TRBJ1-2
CASSQVLAGSKNIQYF,TRBV3-1/TRBV3-2,TRBJ2-4
CSVWDRVGSYEQYF,TRBV29-1,TRBJ2-7